The rows below give T cell receptor beta chains drawn from one sample of a study of long-term antiretroviral therapy in people with HIV. Only in-frame clones appear in the TCRdb table, and some are missing; sequencing was by immunoSEQ multiplex PCR. The sample lists tens of thousands of clones, 70% to 90% occurring once. Sequencing was performed on unsorted PBMCs, taken 2.7 to 2.9 years before starting antiretroviral therapy. The receptors were sampled from a woman in her twenties or thirties with HIV. Each CDR3 is given with its conserved first and last residue.

v_call: TRBV7-9
j_call: TRBJ1-1
cdr3_aa: CASSFSTEAFF

v_call: TRBV4-1
j_call: TRBJ1-5
cdr3_aa: CASSHRPRGKRGVSNQPQHF

v_call: TRBV5-5
j_call: TRBJ2-7
cdr3_aa: CASSLGPRGSYEQYF

v_call: TRBV5-5
j_call: TRBJ2-5
cdr3_aa: CASSFQQETQYF

v_call: TRBV5-1
j_call: TRBJ2-5
cdr3_aa: CASMRRGETQYF

v_call: TRBV7-9
j_call: TRBJ2-1
cdr3_aa: CASSLPPRLGNEQFF

v_call: TRBV27
j_call: TRBJ2-1
cdr3_aa: CASSPLTSGGYNEQFF

v_call: TRBV7-9
j_call: TRBJ1-1
cdr3_aa: CASNWGGNTEAFF

v_call: TRBV27
j_call: TRBJ2-5
cdr3_aa: CASRWTGASQETQYF

v_call: TRBV19
j_call: TRBJ1-2
cdr3_aa: CASSMGQGAFGYTF

v_call: TRBV6-1
j_call: TRBJ1-4
cdr3_aa: CASSRQSRNEKLFF

v_call: TRBV5-1
j_call: TRBJ1-1
cdr3_aa: CASSLEGQGLSTEAFF

v_call: TRBV5-6
j_call: TRBJ1-1
cdr3_aa: CASSLGEKNTEAFF

v_call: TRBV9
j_call: TRBJ2-3
cdr3_aa: CASSVGGTGGITDTQYF

v_call: TRBV9
j_call: TRBJ1-3
cdr3_aa: CASSGGGRSSGNTIYF

v_call: TRBV2
j_call: TRBJ2-1
cdr3_aa: CASIGTSGYNEQFF

v_call: TRBV13
j_call: TRBJ2-3
cdr3_aa: CASTWPSGGTDTQYF

v_call: TRBV19
j_call: TRBJ2-1
cdr3_aa: CASSLRGLGNEQFF

v_call: TRBV2
j_call: TRBJ2-1
cdr3_aa: CAREISGGSREQFF

v_call: TRBV27
j_call: TRBJ1-1
cdr3_aa: CASSLLWGAEKTEAFF

v_call: TRBV9
j_call: TRBJ2-5
cdr3_aa: CASSLELGPHATQYF

v_call: TRBV9
j_call: TRBJ2-1
cdr3_aa: CASSVGGLEQFF

v_call: TRBV2
j_call: TRBJ1-2
cdr3_aa: CASRGDGYTF

v_call: TRBV29-1
j_call: TRBJ2-1
cdr3_aa: CSVEDHGGREQFF

v_call: TRBV5-1
j_call: TRBJ2-1
cdr3_aa: CASSLTSNEQFF

v_call: TRBV5-6
j_call: TRBJ1-5
cdr3_aa: CASSLRKTGNNQPQHF

v_call: TRBV11-1
j_call: TRBJ2-5
cdr3_aa: CASSLARGSTGTSQTQYF

v_call: TRBV5-1
j_call: TRBJ2-1
cdr3_aa: CASSLGQPVYNEQFF

v_call: TRBV11-2
j_call: TRBJ2-1
cdr3_aa: CASSPPARWSEQFF

v_call: TRBV30
j_call: TRBJ1-5
cdr3_aa: CAWRQSNQPQHF

v_call: TRBV12-5
j_call: TRBJ2-6
cdr3_aa: CASGFAGANVLTF

v_call: TRBV2
j_call: TRBJ1-1
cdr3_aa: CASREGATEAFF

v_call: TRBV11-2
j_call: TRBJ2-1
cdr3_aa: CASSFSRAGSYNEQFF

v_call: TRBV9
j_call: TRBJ1-1
cdr3_aa: CASSAGQGMNTEAFF

v_call: TRBV30
j_call: TRBJ2-3
cdr3_aa: CAWSSLGGSTDTQYF